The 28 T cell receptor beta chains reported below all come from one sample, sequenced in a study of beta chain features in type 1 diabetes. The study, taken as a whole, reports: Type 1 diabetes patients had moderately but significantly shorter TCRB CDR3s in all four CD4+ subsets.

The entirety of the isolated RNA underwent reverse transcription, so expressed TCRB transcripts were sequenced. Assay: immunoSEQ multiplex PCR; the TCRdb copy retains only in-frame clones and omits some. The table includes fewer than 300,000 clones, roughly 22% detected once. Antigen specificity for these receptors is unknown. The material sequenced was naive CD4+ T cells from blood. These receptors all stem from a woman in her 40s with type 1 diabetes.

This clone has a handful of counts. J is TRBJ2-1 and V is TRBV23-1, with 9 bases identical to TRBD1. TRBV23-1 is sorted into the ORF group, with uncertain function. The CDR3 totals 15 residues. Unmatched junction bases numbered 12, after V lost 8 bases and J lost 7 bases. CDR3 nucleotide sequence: TGCGCCAGCGCTCCCTGGACAGGGGATGCGAATGAGCAGTTCTTC. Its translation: CASAPWTGDANEQFF.

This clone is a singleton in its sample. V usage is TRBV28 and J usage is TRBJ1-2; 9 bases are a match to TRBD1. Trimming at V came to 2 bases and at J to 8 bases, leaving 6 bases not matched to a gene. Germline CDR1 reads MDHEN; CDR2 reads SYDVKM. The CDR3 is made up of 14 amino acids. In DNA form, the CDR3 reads TGTGCCAGCAGTTTACCGGGACAGGGTATAGGCTACACCTTC. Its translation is CASSLPGQGIGYTF.

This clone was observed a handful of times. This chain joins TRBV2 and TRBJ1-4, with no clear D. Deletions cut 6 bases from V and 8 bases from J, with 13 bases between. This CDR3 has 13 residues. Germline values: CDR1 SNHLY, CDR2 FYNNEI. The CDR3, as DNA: TGTGCCAGCAGCCAAGAGTTCAACGAAAAACTGTTTTTT. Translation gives CASSQEFNEKLFF. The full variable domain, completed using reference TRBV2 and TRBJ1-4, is EPEVTQTPSHQVTQMGQEVILRCVPISNHLYFYWYRQILGQKVEFLVSFYNNEISEKSEIFDDQFSVERPDGSNFTLKIRSTKLEDSAMYFCASSQEFNEKLFFGSGTQLSVL.

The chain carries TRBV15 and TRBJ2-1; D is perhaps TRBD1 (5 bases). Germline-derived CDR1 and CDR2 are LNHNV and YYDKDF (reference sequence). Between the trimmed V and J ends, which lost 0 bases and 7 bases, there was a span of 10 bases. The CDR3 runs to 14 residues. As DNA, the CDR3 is TGTGCCACCAGCAGAGAGGGCAGGGTAAATGAGCAGTTCTTC. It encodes CATSREGRVNEQFF.

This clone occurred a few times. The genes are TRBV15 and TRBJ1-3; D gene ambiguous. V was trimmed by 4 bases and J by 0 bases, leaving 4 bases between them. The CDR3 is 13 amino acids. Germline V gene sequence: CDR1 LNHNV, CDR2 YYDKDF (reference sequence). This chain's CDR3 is CATSTGSGNTIYF. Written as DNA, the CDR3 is TGTGCCACCAGCACGGGCTCTGGAAACACCATATATTTT. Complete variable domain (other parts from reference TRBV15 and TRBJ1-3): DAMVIQNPRYQVTQFGKPVTLSCSQTLNHNVMYWYQQKSSQAPKLLFHYYDKDFNNEADTPDNFQSRRPNTSFCFLDIRSPGLGDTAMYLCATSTGSGNTIYFGEGSWLTVV.

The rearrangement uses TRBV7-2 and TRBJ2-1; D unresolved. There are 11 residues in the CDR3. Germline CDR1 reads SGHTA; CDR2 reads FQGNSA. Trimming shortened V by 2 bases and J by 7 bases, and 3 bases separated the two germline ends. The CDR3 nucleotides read TGTGCCAGCAGCTTATCAAATGAGCAGTTCTTC. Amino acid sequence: CASSLSNEQFF.

The CDR3: CASSGTEFRSTDTQYF. For the CDR3, the DNA is TGTGCCAGCAGCGGTACAGAGTTTAGAAGCACAGATACGCAGTATTTT. The genes are TRBV9 and TRBJ2-3; D is ambiguous. The germline gives CDR1 SGDLS, CDR2 YYNGEE. The CDR3 covers 16 residues. Trimming shortened V by 3 bases and J by 0 bases, and 14 bases separated the two germline ends.

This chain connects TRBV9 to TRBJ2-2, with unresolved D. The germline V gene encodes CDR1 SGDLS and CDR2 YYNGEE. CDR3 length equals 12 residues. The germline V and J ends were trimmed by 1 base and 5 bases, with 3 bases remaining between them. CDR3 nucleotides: TGTGCCAGCAGCGTACCAACCGGGGAGCTGTTTTTT. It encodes CASSVPTGELFF.

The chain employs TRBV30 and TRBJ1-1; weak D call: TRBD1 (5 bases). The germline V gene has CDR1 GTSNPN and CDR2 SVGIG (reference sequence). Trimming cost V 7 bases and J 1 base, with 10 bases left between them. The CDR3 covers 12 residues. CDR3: CAFSRGNTEAFF. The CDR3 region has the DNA TGTGCCTTCTCAAGGGGGAACACTGAAGCTTTCTTT.

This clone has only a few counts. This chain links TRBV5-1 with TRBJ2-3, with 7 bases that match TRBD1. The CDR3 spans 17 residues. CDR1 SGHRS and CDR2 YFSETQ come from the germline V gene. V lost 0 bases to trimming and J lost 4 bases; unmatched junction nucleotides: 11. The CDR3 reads CASSLVVRGGLPDTQYF. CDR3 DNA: TGCGCCAGCAGCTTGGTGGTTCGAGGGGGCCTCCCAGATACGCAGTATTTT.

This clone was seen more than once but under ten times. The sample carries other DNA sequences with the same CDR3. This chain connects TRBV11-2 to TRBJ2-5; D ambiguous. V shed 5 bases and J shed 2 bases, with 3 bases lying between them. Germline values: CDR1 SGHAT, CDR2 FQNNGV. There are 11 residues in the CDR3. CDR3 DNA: TGTGCCAGCAGCCCTCAAGAGACCCAGTACTTC. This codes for CASSPQETQYF. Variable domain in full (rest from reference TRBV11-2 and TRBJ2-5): EAGVAQSPRYKIIEKRQSVAFWCNPISGHATLYWYQQILGQGPKLLIQFQNNGVVDDSQLPKDRFSAERLKGVDSTLKIQPAKLEDSAVYLCASSPQETQYFGPGTRLLVL.

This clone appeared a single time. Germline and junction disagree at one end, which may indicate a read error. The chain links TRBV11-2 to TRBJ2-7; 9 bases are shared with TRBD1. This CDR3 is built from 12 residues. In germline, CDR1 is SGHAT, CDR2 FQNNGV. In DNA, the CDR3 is TGTGCCAGCAGGTTCGGGGGACAGGGATTATTCTTC. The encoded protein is CASRFGGQGLFF.

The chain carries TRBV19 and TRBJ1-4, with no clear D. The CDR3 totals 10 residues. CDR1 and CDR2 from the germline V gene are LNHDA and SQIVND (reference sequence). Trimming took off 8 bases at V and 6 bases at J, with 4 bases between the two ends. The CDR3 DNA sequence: TGTGCCAGTCGGGATGAAAAACTGTTTTTT. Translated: CASRDEKLFF.

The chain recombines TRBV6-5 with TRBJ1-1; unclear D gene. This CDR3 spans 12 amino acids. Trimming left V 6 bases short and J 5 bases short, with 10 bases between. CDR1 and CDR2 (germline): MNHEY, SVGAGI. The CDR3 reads CASSRSGTEAFF. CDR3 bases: TGTGCCAGCAGCCGGTCGGGGACTGAAGCTTTCTTT.

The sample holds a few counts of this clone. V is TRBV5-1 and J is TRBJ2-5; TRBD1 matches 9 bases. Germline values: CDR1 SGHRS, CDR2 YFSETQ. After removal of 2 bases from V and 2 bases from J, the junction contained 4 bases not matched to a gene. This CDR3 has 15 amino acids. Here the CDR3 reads CASSFSGTGQETQYF. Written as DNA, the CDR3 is TGCGCCAGCAGCTTTTCCGGGACAGGGCAAGAGACCCAGTACTTC.

The chain's CDR3 is CASSNRDRDYEQYF. CDR3 bases: TGTGCCAGTAGTAACCGGGACAGGGACTACGAGCAGTACTTC. The chain couples TRBV19 to TRBJ2-7; 9 nucleotides line up with TRBD1. CDR1 is LNHDA, CDR2 SQIVND, per germline (reference sequence). The CDR3 totals 14 residues. V lost 4 bases and J lost 3; bases outside the gene matches: 4.

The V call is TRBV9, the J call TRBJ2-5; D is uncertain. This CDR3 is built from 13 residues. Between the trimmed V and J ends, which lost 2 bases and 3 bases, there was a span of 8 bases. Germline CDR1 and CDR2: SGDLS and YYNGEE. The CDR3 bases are TGTGCCAGCAGCGTTCGTGGAGAAGAGACCCAGTACTTC. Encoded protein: CASSVRGEETQYF.

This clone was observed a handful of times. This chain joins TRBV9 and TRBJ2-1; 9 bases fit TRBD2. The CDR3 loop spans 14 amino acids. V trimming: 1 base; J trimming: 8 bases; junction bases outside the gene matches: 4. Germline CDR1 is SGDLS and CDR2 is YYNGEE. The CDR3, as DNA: TGTGCCAGCAGCGTACTAGCGGGACTCGATGAGCAGTTCTTC. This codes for CASSVLAGLDEQFF. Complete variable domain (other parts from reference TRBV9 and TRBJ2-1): DSGVTQTPKHLITATGQRVTLRCSPRSGDLSVYWYQQSLDQGLQFLIQYYNGEERAKGNILERFSAQQFPDLHSELNLSSLELGDSALYFCASSVLAGLDEQFFGPGTRLTVL.

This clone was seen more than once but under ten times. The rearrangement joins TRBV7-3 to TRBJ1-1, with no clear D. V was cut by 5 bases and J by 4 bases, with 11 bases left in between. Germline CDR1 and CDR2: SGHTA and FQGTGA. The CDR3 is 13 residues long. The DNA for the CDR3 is TGTGCCAGCAGCCACGACTTTGGCACTGAAGCTTTCTTT. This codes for CASSHDFGTEAFF.

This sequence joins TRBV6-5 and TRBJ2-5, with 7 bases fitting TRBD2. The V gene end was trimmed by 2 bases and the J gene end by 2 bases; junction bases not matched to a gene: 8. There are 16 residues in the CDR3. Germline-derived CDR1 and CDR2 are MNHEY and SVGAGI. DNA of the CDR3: TGTGCCAGCAGTTACGCCGTATTCGGGGGGCAAGAGACCCAGTACTTC. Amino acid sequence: CASSYAVFGGQETQYF.

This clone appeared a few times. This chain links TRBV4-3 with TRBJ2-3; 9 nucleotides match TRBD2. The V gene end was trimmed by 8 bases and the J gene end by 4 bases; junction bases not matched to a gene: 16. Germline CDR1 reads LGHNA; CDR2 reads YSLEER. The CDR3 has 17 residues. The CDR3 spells CASAPALGREGADTQYF. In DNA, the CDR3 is TGCGCCAGCGCCCCCGCCCTCGGGCGGGAGGGCGCAGATACGCAGTATTTT.

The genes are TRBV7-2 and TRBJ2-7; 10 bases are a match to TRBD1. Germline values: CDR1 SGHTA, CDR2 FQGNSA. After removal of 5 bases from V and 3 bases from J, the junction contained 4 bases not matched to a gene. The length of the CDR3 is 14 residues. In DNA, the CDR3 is TGTGCCAGCAGCCCCCGGACAGGGGGCTACGAGCAGTACTTC. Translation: CASSPRTGGYEQYF.

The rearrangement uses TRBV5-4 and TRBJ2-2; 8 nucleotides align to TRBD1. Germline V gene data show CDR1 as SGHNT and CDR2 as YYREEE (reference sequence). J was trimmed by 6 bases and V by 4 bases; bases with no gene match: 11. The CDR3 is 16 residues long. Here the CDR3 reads CASSPPRGLEAGELFF. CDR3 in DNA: TGTGCCAGCAGCCCTCCCAGGGGGCTTGAGGCCGGGGAGCTGTTTTTT.

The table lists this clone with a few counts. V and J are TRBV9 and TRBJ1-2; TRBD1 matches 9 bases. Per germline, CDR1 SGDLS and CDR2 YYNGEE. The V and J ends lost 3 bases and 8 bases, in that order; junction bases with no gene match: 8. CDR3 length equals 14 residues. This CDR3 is CASSAAWTGVGYTF. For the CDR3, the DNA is TGTGCCAGCAGCGCGGCTTGGACAGGGGTAGGCTACACCTTC.

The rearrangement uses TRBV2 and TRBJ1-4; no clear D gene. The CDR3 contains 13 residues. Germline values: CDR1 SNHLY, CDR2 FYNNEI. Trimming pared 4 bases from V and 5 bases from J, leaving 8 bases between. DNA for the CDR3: TGTGCCAGCAGTGTGCAACGGAATGAAAAACTGTTTTTT. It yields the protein CASSVQRNEKLFF.

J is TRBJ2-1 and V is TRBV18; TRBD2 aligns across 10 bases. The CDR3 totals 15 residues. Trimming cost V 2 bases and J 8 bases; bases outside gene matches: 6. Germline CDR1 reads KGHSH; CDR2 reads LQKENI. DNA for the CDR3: TGTGCCAGCTCACCAGCTAGCGGGAGAGGCGATGAGCAGTTCTTC. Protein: CASSPASGRGDEQFF.

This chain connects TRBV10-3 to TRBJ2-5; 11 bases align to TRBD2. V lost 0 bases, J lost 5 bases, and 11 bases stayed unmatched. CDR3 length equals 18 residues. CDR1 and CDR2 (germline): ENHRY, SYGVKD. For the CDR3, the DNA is TGTGCCATCAGTGAGTCGACGTCGGCTAGCGGGAGGAGGGAGACCCAGTACTTC. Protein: CAISESTSASGRRETQYF.

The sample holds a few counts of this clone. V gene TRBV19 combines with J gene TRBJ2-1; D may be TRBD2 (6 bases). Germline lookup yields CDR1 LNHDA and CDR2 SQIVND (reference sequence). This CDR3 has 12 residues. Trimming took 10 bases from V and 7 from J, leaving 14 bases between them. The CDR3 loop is CATSWSGNEQFF. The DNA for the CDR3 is TGTGCCACCTCGTGGAGCGGGAATGAGCAGTTCTTC. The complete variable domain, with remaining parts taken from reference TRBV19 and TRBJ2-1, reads DGGITQSPKYLFRKEGQNVTLSCEQNLNHDAMYWYRQDPGQGLRLIYYSQIVNDFQKGDIAEGYSVSREKKESFPLTVTSAQKNPTAFYLCATSWSGNEQFFGPGTRLTVL.